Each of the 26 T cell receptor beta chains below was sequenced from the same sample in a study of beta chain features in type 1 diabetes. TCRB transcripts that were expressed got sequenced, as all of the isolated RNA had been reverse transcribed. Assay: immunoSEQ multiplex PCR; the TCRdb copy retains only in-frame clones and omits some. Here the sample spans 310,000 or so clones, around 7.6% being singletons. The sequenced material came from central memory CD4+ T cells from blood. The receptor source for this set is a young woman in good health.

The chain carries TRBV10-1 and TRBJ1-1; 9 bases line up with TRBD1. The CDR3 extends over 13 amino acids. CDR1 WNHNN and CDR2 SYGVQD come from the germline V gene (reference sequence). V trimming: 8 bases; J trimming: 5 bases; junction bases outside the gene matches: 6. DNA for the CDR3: TGCGCCAGCCCCAGACAGGGGGGGACTGAAGCTTTCTTT. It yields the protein CASPRQGGTEAFF.

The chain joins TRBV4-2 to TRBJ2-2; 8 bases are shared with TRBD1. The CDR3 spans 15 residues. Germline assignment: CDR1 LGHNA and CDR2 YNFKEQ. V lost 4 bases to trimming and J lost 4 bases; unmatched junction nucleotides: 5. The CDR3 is CASSRIDRGTGELFF. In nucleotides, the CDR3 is TGTGCCAGCAGCCGTATAGACAGGGGCACCGGGGAGCTGTTTTTT.

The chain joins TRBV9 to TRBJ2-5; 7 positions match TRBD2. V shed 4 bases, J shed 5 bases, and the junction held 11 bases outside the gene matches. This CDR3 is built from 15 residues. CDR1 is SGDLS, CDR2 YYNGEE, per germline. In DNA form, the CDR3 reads TGTGCCAGCAGCCCGAGGATGGGGGGGTATGAGACCCAGTACTTC. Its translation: CASSPRMGGYETQYF.

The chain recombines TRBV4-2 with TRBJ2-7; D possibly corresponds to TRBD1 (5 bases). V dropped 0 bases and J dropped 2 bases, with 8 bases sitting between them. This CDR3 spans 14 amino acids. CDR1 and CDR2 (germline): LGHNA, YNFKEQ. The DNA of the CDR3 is TGTGCCAGCAGCCAAGATAGACAGACCTACGAGCAGTACTTC. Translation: CASSQDRQTYEQYF.

The CDR3 DNA follows: TGTGCCAGCAGGTCCACAGGGGGCGCGAGGTCCTACGAGCAGTACTTC. This translates into CASRSTGGARSYEQYF. The chain combines TRBV28 with TRBJ2-7; 9 nucleotides agree with TRBD1. V lost 6 bases, J lost 1 base, and 10 bases stayed unmatched. The CDR3 extends over 16 amino acids. CDR1 is MDHEN, CDR2 SYDVKM, per germline.

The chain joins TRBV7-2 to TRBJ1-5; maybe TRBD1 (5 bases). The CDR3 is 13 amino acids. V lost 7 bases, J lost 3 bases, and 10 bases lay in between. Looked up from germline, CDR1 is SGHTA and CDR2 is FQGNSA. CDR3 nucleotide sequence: TGTGCCAGCAAGCAGGGACCCAATCAGCCCCAGCATTTT. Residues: CASKQGPNQPQHF.

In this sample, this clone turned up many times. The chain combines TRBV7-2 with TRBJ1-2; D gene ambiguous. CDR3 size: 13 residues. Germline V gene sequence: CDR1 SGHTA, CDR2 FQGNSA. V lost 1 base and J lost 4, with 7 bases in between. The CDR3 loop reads CASSLGPPYGYTF. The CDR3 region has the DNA TGTGCCAGCAGCTTAGGCCCGCCCTATGGCTACACCTTC.

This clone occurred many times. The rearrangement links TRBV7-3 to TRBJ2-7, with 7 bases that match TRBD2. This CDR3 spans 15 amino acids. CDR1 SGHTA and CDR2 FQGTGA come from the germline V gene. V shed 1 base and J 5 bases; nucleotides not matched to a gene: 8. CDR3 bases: TGTGCCAGCAGCTTAATGGCGGGAGTGAACCACGAGCAGTACTTC. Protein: CASSLMAGVNHEQYF.

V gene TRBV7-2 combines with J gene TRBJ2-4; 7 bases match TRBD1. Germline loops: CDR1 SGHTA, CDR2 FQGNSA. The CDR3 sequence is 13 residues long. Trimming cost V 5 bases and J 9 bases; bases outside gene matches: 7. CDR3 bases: TGTGCCAGCAGCCGCGAACAGGGGACCATTCAGTACTTC. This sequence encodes CASSREQGTIQYF.

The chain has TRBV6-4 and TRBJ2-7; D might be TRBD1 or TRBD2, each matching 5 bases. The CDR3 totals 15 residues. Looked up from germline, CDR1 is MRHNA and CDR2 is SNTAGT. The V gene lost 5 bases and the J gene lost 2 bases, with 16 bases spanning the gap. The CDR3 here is CASSSTGTEAYEQYF. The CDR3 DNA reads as TGTGCCAGCAGTAGCACCGGGACGGAAGCCTACGAGCAGTACTTC.

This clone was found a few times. DNA for the CDR3: TGTGCCAGCAGTTTATCGATCCCTCGCGAGCAGTACTTC. Translated, it gives CASSLSIPREQYF. The chain uses TRBV28 and TRBJ2-7; D call uncertain. The CDR3 totals 13 residues. The V gene lost 1 base and the J gene lost 6 bases, with 10 bases spanning the gap. Germline CDR1 and CDR2: MDHEN and SYDVKM.

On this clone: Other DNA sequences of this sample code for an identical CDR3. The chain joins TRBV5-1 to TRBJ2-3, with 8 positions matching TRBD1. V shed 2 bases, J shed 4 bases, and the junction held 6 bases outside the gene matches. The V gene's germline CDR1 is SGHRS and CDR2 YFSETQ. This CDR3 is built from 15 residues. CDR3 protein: CASSFSGQGADTQYF. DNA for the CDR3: TGCGCCAGCAGCTTTAGCGGACAGGGAGCAGATACGCAGTATTTT.

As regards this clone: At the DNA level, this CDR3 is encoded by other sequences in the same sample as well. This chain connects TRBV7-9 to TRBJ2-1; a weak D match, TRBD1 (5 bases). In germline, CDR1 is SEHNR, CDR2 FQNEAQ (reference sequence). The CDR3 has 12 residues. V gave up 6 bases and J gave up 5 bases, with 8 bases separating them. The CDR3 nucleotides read TGTGCCAGCAGAAGGGGTAACAATGAGCAGTTCTTC. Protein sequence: CASRRGNNEQFF.

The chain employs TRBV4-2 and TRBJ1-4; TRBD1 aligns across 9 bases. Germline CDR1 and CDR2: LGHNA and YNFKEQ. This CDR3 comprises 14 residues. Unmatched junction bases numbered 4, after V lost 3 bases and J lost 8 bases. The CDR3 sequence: CASSHGQGKEKLFF. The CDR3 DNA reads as TGTGCCAGCAGCCACGGACAGGGGAAAGAAAAACTGTTTTTT.

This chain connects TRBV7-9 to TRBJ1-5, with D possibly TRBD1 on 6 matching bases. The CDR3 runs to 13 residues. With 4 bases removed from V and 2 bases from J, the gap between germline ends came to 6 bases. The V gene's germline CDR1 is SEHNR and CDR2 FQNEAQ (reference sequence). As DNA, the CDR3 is TGTGCCAGCAGCTACAGGGGCAATCAGCCCCAGCATTTT. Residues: CASSYRGNQPQHF.

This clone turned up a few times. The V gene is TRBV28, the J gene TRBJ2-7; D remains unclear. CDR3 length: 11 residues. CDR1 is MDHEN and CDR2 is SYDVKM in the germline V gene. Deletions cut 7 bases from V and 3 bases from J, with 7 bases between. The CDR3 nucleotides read TGTGCCAGCATGTCGTTCTACGAGCAGTACTTC. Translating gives CASMSFYEQYF. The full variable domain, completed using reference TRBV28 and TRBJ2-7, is DVKVTQSSRYLVKRTGEKVFLECVQDMDHENMFWYRQDPGLGLRLIYFSYDVKMKEKGDIPEGYSVSREKKERFSLILESASTNQTSMYLCASMSFYEQYFGPGTRLTVT.

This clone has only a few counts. CDR3 nucleotide sequence: TGCGCCAGCAGCCTGGGACCCCCCACAGATACGCAGTATTTT. Amino acid sequence: CASSLGPPTDTQYF. This rearrangement joins TRBV5-1 to TRBJ2-3; D could derive from TRBD1 or TRBD2 (5 bases each). The CDR3 covers 14 residues. V gave up 4 bases and J gave up 2 bases, with 11 bases separating them. From germline, CDR1 is SGHRS and CDR2 YFSETQ.

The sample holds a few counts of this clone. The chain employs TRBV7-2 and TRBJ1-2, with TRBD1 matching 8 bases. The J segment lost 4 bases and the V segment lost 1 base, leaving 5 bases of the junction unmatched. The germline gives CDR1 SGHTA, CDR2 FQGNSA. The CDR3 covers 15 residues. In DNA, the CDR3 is TGTGCCAGCAGCTTAGTCACAGGGGGGAGCTATGGCTACACCTTC. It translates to CASSLVTGGSYGYTF.

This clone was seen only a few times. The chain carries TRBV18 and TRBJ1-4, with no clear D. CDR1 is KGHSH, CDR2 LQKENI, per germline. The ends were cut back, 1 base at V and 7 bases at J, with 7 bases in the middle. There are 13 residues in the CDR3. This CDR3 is CASSPHPIEKLFF. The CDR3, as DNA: TGTGCCAGCTCACCACACCCCATTGAAAAACTGTTTTTT.

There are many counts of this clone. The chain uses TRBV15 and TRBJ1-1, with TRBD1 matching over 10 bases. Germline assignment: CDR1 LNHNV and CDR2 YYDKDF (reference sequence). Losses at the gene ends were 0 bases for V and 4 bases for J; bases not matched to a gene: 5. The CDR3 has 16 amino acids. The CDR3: CATSRELWDRGTEAFF. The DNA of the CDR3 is TGTGCCACCAGCAGAGAGCTCTGGGACAGGGGCACTGAAGCTTTCTTT.

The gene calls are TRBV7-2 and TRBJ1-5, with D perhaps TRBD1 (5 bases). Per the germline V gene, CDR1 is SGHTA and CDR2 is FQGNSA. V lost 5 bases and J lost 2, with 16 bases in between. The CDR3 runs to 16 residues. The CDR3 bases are TGTGCCAGCAGCGAATACGAGGGGTTCGGCAATCAGCCCCAGCATTTT. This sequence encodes CASSEYEGFGNQPQHF. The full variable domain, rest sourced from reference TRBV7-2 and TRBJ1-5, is GAGVSQSPSNKVTEKGKDVELRCDPISGHTALYWYRQSLGQGLEFLIYFQGNSAPDKSGLPSDRFSAERTGGSVSTLTIQRTQQEDSAVYLCASSEYEGFGNQPQHFGDGTRLSIL.

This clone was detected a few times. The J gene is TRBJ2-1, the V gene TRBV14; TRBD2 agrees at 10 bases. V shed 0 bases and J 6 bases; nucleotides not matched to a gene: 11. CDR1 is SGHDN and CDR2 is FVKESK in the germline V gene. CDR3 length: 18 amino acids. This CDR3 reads CASSQEIGSGRARNEQFF. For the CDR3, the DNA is TGTGCCAGCAGCCAAGAGATAGGAAGCGGGAGGGCCCGCAATGAGCAGTTCTTC.

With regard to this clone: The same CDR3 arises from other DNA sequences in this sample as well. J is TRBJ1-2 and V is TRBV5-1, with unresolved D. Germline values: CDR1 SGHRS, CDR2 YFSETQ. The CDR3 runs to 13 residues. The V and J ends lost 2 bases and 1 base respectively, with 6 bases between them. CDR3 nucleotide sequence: TGCGCCAGCAGCTTTCAGAGTAACTATGGCTACACCTTC. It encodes CASSFQSNYGYTF.

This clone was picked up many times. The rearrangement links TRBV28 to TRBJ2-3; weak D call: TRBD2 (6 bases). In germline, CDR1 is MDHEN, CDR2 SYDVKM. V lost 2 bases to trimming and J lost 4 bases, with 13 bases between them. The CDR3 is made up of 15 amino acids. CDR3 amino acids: CASSLVGLRADTQYF. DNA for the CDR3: TGTGCCAGCAGTTTAGTCGGACTACGGGCAGATACGCAGTATTTT.

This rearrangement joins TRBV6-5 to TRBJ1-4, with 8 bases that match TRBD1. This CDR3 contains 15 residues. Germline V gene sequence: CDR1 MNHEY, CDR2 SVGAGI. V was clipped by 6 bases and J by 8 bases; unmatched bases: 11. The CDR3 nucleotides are TGTGCCAGCAGCCCGGCAGGGGGCGCGGGCGAAAAACTGTTTTTT. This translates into CASSPAGGAGEKLFF.

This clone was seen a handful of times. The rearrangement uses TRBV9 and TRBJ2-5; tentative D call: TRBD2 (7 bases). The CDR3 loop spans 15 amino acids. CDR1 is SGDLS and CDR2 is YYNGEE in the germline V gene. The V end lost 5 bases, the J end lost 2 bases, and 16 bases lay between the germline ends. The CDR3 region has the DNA TGTGCCAGCAGTAAAACACAGGGACTACAAGAGACCCAGTACTTC. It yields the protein CASSKTQGLQETQYF.